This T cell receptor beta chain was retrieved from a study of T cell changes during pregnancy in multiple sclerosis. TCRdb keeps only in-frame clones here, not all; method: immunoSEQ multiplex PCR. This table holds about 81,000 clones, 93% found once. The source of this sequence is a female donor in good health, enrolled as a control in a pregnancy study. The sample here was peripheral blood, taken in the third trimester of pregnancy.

The CDR3 is CASSLFSVGPGELFF. CDR3 bases: TGTGCCAGCAGTTTATTTAGCGTGGGTCCCGGGGAGCTGTTTTTT. The rearrangement joins TRBV27 to TRBJ2-2; D may be TRBD2 (5 bases). CDR1 is MNHEY, CDR2 SMNVEV, per germline (reference sequence). The V gene lost 1 base and the J gene lost 6 bases, with 12 bases spanning the gap. The CDR3 extends over 15 amino acids.